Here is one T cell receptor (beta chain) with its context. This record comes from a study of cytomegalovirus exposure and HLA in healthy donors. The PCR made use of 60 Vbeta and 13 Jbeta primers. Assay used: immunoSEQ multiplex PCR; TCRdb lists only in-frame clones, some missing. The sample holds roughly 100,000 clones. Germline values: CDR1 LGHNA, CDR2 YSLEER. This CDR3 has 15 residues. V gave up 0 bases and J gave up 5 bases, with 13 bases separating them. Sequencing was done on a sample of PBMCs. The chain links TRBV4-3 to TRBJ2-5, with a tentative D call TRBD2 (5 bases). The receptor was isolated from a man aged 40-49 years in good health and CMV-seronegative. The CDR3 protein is CASSQDEGQMETQYF. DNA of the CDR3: TGCGCCAGCAGCCAAGATGAGGGTCAGATGGAGACCCAGTACTTC.